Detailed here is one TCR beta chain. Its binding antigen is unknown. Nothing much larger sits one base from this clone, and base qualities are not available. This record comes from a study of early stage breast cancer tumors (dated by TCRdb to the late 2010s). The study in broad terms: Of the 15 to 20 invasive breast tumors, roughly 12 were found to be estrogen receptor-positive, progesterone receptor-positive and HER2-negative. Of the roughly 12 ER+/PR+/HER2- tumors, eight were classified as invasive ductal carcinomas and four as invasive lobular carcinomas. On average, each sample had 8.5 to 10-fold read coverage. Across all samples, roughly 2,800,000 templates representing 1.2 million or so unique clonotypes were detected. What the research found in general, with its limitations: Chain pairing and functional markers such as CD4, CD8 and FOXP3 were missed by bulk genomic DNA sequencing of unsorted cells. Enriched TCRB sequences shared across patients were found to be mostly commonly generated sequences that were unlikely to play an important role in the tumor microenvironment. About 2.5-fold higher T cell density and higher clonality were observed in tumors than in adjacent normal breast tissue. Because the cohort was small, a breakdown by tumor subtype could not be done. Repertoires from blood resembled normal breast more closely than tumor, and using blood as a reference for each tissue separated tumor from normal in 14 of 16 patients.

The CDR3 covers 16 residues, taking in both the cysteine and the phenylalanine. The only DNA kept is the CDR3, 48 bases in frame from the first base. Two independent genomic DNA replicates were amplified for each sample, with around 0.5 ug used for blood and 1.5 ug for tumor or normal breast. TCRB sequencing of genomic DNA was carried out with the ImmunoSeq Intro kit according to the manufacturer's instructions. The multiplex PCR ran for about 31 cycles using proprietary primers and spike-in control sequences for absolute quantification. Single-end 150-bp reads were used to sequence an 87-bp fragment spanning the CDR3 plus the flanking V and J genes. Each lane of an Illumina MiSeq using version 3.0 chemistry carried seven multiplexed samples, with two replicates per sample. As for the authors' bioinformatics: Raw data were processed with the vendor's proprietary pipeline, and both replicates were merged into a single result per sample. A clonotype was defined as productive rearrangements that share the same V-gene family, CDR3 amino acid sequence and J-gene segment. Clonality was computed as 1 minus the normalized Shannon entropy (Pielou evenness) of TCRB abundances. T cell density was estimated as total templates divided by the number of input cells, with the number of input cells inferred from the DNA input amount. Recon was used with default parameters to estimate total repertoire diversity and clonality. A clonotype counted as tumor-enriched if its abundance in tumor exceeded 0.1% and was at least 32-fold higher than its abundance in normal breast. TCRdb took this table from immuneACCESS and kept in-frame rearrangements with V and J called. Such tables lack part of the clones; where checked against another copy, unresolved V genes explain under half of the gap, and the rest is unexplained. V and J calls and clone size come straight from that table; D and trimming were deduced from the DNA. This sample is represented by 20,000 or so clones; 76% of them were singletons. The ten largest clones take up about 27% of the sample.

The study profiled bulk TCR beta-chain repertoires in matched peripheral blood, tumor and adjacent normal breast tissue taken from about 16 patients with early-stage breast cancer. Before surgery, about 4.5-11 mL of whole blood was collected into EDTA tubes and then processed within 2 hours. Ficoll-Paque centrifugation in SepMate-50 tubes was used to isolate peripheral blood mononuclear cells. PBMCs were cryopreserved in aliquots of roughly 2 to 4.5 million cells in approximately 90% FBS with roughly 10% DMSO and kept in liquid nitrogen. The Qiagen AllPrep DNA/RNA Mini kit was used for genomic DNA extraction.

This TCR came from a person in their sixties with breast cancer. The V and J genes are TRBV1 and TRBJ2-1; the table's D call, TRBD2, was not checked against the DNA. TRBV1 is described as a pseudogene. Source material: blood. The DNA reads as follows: TGCACCAGCAGCCAAGATGACGGGACTAGATGCAATGAGCAGTTCTTC. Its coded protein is CTSSQDDGTRCNEQFF.